The 29 T cell receptor beta chains given below trace back to one sample, sequenced in a study of response to subunit inactivated influenza vaccine. TCRdb reanalysed the RT-PCR reads using MiXCR and keeps one entry per CDR3 protein. The sample lists a few hundred thousand distinct CDR3 sequences, 9% to 15% occurring once. The sample was non-naive T cells sorted from PBMCs, taken roughly 2 weeks before vaccination. These receptors came from a man between 50 and 59 years old who received an inactivated influenza vaccine.

This clonotype showed up just a few times. The chain is built from TRBV7-2 and TRBJ2-1; 10 nucleotides match TRBD1. In germline, CDR1 is SGHTA, CDR2 FQGNSA. V lost 4 bases to trimming and J lost 13 bases; unmatched junction nucleotides: 4. The length of the CDR3 is 12 residues. The CDR3 protein is CASSSDRGPQFF. CDR3 sequence (DNA): TGTGCCAGCAGCTCCGACAGGGGGCCCCAGTTCTTC. Full variable domain (missing parts from reference TRBV7-2 and TRBJ2-1): GAGVSQSPSNKVTEKGKDVELRCDPISGHTALYWYRQSLGQGLEFLIYFQGNSAPDKSGLPSDRFSAERTGGSVSTLTIQRTQQEDSAVYLCASSSDRGPQFFGPGTRLTVL.

As concerns this clonotype: An end of the junction differs from the germline gene, which may be a read error. This chain links TRBV5-1 with TRBJ2-3, with D perhaps TRBD1 (5 bases). Looked up from germline, CDR1 is SGHRS and CDR2 is YFSETQ. The CDR3 contains 13 residues. CDR3 region: CASGLQGSDTQYF. In nucleotides, the CDR3 is TGCGCCAGCGGCTTGCAGGGTTCAGATACGCAGTATTTT.

This clonotype was seen a few times. V is TRBV5-1 and J is TRBJ2-1, with 9 bases lining up with TRBD2. V shed 0 bases and J 7 bases; nucleotides not matched to a gene: 11. This CDR3 contains 17 residues. Germline V gives CDR1 SGHRS, CDR2 YFSETQ. The CDR3 protein is CASSLAGGGRARNEQFF. In DNA, the CDR3 is TGCGCCAGCAGCTTGGCCGGCGGCGGGAGGGCAAGGAATGAGCAGTTCTTC.

The chain carries TRBV2 and TRBJ2-7, with TRBD2 as a possible D gene (7 bases). V lost 1 base and J lost 3, with 16 bases in between. The CDR3 extends over 16 amino acids. Per the germline V gene, CDR1 is SNHLY and CDR2 is FYNNEI. CDR3 sequence reads: CASSEGPRGANYEQYF. CDR3 DNA sequence: TGTGCCAGCAGTGAAGGACCCCGGGGGGCGAACTACGAGCAGTACTTC.

This clonotype appeared many times. V gene TRBV2 combines with J gene TRBJ2-7, with D perhaps TRBD1 (6 bases). V lost 6 bases and J lost 2, with 14 bases in between. The CDR3 covers 14 residues. Germline V CDR1 and CDR2: SNHLY, FYNNEI. In nucleotides, the CDR3 is TGTGCCAGCAGGGACAGCTTCAAGACCTACGAGCAGTACTTC. Its protein is CASRDSFKTYEQYF.

A remark on this clonotype: A much larger clone differs from this one at a single base, so this may be a read error. The chain employs TRBV12-3 or TRBV12-4 and TRBJ2-7; tentative D call: TRBD1 (6 bases). CDR3 length: 14 amino acids. With 9 bases removed from V and 2 bases from J, the gap between germline ends came to 17 bases. The CDR3 DNA follows: TGTGCCAGAAGTCTGGGACACCAGACCTACGAGCAGTACTTC. Protein sequence: CARSLGHQTYEQYF.

Many counts were recorded for this clonotype. The rearrangement links TRBV20-1 to TRBJ1-5; D not resolved. V was cut by 0 bases and J by 0 bases, with 0 bases left in between. The CDR3 extends over 12 amino acids. From germline, CDR1 is DFQATT and CDR2 SNEGSKA (reference sequence). The CDR3 sequence is CSARDSNQPQHF. In nucleotides, the CDR3 is TGCAGTGCTAGAGATAGCAATCAGCCCCAGCATTTT.

This clonotype was counted only a few times. The rearrangement uses TRBV28 and TRBJ2-6, with 9 bases identical to TRBD2. V was pared by 4 bases and J by 0 bases, with 7 bases of the junction left unmatched. The CDR3 is 18 amino acids. The V gene's germline CDR1 is MDHEN and CDR2 SYDVKM. The CDR3 reads CASSSNLAGTSGANVLTF. The CDR3 bases are TGTGCCAGCAGTTCGAATCTAGCGGGGACCTCTGGGGCCAACGTCCTGACTTTC.

The rearrangement uses TRBV27 and TRBJ2-1; 8 bases line up with TRBD2. This CDR3 contains 15 residues. CDR1 is MNHEY, CDR2 SMNVEV, per germline (reference sequence). Unmatched junction bases numbered 6, after V lost 7 bases and J lost 1 base. The CDR3 sequence is CASTRSGKSYNEQFF. The CDR3, as DNA: TGTGCCAGCACCCGTAGCGGGAAGTCCTACAATGAGCAGTTCTTC.

This clonotype was counted a few times. The V and J genes are TRBV2 and TRBJ2-1; perhaps TRBD2 as D (7 bases). Trimming took off 7 bases at V and 0 bases at J, with 10 bases between the two ends. The CDR3 is 14 residues long. Per germline, CDR1 SNHLY and CDR2 FYNNEI. CDR3 DNA sequence: TGTGCCAGCAAGGGGGGGAGCTCCTACAATGAGCAGTTCTTC. Translation: CASKGGSSYNEQFF.

Concerning this clonotype itself: With a much larger clone just one base away, this may be a read error. The CDR3 protein is CSAWYPGETQYF. CDR3 DNA sequence: TGCAGTGCTTGGTACCCCGGGGAGACCCAGTACTTC. This rearrangement joins TRBV20-1 to TRBJ2-5, with D uncertain. The V end lost 5 bases, the J end lost 5 bases, and 12 bases lay between the germline ends. Germline CDR1 and CDR2: DFQATT and SNEGSKA (reference sequence). The CDR3 extends over 12 amino acids.

This chain joins TRBV6-5 and TRBJ1-5; the match to TRBD1 covers 7 bases. Germline trimming cut 0 bases from V and 4 bases from J; bases unmatched to any gene: 3. The CDR3 sequence is 15 residues long. From germline, CDR1 is MNHEY and CDR2 SVGAGI. CDR3 loop: CASSYSVTGNQPQHF. The DNA of the CDR3 is TGTGCCAGCAGTTACTCGGTGACAGGGAATCAGCCCCAGCATTTT.

This clonotype was seen many times. The chain combines TRBV12-3 or TRBV12-4 with TRBJ1-6, with D perhaps TRBD1 (6 bases). This CDR3 has 16 residues. The V gene lost 3 bases and the J gene lost 6 bases, with 15 bases spanning the gap. The CDR3, as DNA: TGTGCCAGCAGTTTTGTGTCCGGACAGCGTAATTCACCCCTCCACTTT. Translated: CASSFVSGQRNSPLHF.

This clonotype was counted a few times. This chain connects TRBV5-1 to TRBJ2-3, with D perhaps matching TRBD1 (5 bases). The ends were cut back, 6 bases at V and 2 bases at J, with 19 bases in the middle. The CDR3 covers 16 residues. The germline V gene has CDR1 SGHRS and CDR2 YFSETQ. CDR3 protein: CASKIGQGAPTDTQYF. The CDR3 bases are TGCGCCAGCAAGATAGGACAAGGGGCCCCCACAGATACGCAGTATTTT. Combining the CDR3 with reference TRBV5-1 and TRBJ2-3 gives the whole variable domain KAGVTQTPRYLIKTRGQQVTLSCSPISGHRSVSWYQQTPGQGLQFLFEYFSETQRNKGNFPGRFSGRQFSNSRSEMNVSTLELGDSALYLCASKIGQGAPTDTQYFGPGTRLTVL.

V and J are TRBV5-1 and TRBJ2-2, with no clear D. CDR1 is SGHRS and CDR2 is YFSETQ in the germline V gene. Trimming shortened V by 2 bases and J by 1 base, and 9 bases separated the two germline ends. This CDR3 has 15 residues. In DNA form, the CDR3 reads TGCGCCAGCAGCTTAGAACGGCGGAACACCGGGGAGCTGTTTTTT. Translation: CASSLERRNTGELFF.

This clonotype appeared a few times. The chain joins TRBV20-1 to TRBJ2-6; 7 nucleotides align to TRBD1. V dropped 2 bases and J dropped 0; count of bases not matched to a gene: 10. In germline, CDR1 is DFQATT, CDR2 SNEGSKA (reference sequence). This CDR3 spans 18 amino acids. The CDR3 protein is CSARSRQGIPSGANVLTF. The CDR3, as DNA: TGCAGTGCTAGAAGTAGACAGGGCATCCCCTCTGGGGCCAACGTCCTGACTTTC.

This clonotype was seen ten or more times. J is TRBJ2-3 and V is TRBV2, with a tentative D call TRBD2 (6 bases). The V end was cut by 4 bases, the J end by 7 bases, with 27 bases between. Germline lookup yields CDR1 SNHLY and CDR2 FYNNEI. This CDR3 contains 18 residues. The CDR3 here is CASSGRFSSGHGGNTQYF. Here the CDR3 DNA reads TGTGCCAGCAGTGGGCGTTTTTCAAGCGGGCATGGGGGTAATACGCAGTATTTT.

This clonotype came up a few times. The chain combines TRBV2 with TRBJ2-1; D possibly corresponds to TRBD2 (5 bases). This CDR3 has 12 residues. V lost 4 bases and J 5 bases, leaving 6 bases between the germline ends. Germline CDR1 and CDR2: SNHLY and FYNNEI. This chain's CDR3 is CASSGENNEQFF. CDR3 coding DNA: TGTGCCAGCAGTGGGGAGAACAATGAGCAGTTCTTC.

This chain connects TRBV7-8 to TRBJ2-1; TRBD2 agrees at 7 bases. Germline V gene data show CDR1 as SGHVS and CDR2 as FQNEAQ. The CDR3 consists of 15 residues. After removal of 4 bases from V and 0 bases from J, the junction contained 3 bases not matched to a gene. In nucleotides, the CDR3 is TGTGCCAGCAGCTCCGGGGAGGGCTCCTACAATGAGCAGTTCTTC. Translation: CASSSGEGSYNEQFF. The full variable domain, in which reference TRBV7-8 and TRBJ2-1 provide the parts outside the CDR3, is GAGVSQSPRYKVAKRGQDVALRCDPISGHVSLFWYQQALGQGPEFLTYFQNEAQLDKSGLPSDRFFAERPEGSVSTLKIQRTQQEDSAVYLCASSSGEGSYNEQFFGPGTRLTVL.

This clonotype was seen at least ten times. The chain links TRBV7-8 to TRBJ2-3, with 8 positions matching TRBD2. V lost 1 base to trimming and J lost 5 bases; unmatched junction nucleotides: 11. This CDR3 region has 17 residues. Germline values: CDR1 SGHVS, CDR2 FQNEAQ. The CDR3 nucleotides are TGTGCCAGCAGCTTAGTCCTTTGGCGGGGGGCGGGAGATACGCAGTATTTT. Translated: CASSLVLWRGAGDTQYF.

This clonotype has only a few counts. V usage is TRBV29-1 and J usage is TRBJ2-1; TRBD1 is a possible D gene (5 bases). Trimming removed 7 bases at V and 9 bases at J, with 10 bases between. Germline CDR1 is SQVTM and CDR2 is ANQGSEA. This CDR3 is built from 10 residues. The CDR3 DNA sequence: TGCAGCGGTGGGGCCAGTGAGCAGTTCTTC. It encodes CSGGASEQFF.

In its sample, this clonotype was seen a few times. The chain carries TRBV4-2 and TRBJ1-6; D not certain. CDR1 and CDR2 (germline): LGHNA, YNFKEQ. Trimming removed 0 bases at V and 8 bases at J, with 8 bases between. The CDR3 runs 14 residues. The CDR3 DNA sequence: TGTGCCAGCAGCCAAGATCTCCGTGATTCACCCCTCCACTTT. As protein: CASSQDLRDSPLHF.

This rearrangement joins TRBV7-9 to TRBJ2-5, with 11 bases lining up with TRBD1. The V gene's germline CDR1 is SEHNR and CDR2 FQNEAQ (reference sequence). This CDR3 is 16 amino acids long. The V segment lost 3 bases and the J segment 5 bases; nucleotides outside the gene matches: 8. CDR3 nucleotide sequence: TGTGCCAGCAGCTTCTGGACAGGGGGCTTGGGGGAGACCCAGTACTTC. Protein product: CASSFWTGGLGETQYF.

This clonotype has just a few counts. This chain connects TRBV24-1 to TRBJ2-3; D gene unclear. Looked up from germline, CDR1 is KGHDR and CDR2 is SFDVKD. Trimming took 5 bases from V and 0 from J, leaving 5 bases between them. This CDR3 has 13 residues. CDR3 sequence: CATSVGSTDTQYF. The DNA for the CDR3 is TGTGCCACCAGTGTGGGGAGCACAGATACGCAGTATTTT.

The table lists this clonotype with many counts. The chain has TRBV10-3 and TRBJ1-2; D is possibly TRBD1 (6 bases). Germline assignment: CDR1 ENHRY and CDR2 SYGVKD. The CDR3 runs to 16 residues. The germline V and J ends were trimmed by 4 bases and 0 bases, with 15 bases remaining between them. As DNA, the CDR3 is TGTGCCATCAGTGGGACCCGGGACACAACTAACTATGGCTACACCTTC. Its protein product is CAISGTRDTTNYGYTF.

The genes are TRBV5-1 and TRBJ2-7, with 9 bases lining up with TRBD1. V lost 4 bases and J lost 5; bases outside the gene matches: 7. Germline V gives CDR1 SGHRS, CDR2 YFSETQ. CDR3 length: 14 amino acids. CDR3 in DNA: TGCGCCAGCAGCGGTGGACAGGGGACCCACGAGCAGTACTTC. It translates to CASSGGQGTHEQYF.

This rearrangement joins TRBV10-3 to TRBJ2-5; D assignment may be TRBD1 or TRBD2 (5 bases each). There are 16 residues in the CDR3. The V end was cut by 3 bases, the J end by 5 bases, with 19 bases between. Germline-derived CDR1 and CDR2 are ENHRY and SYGVKD. In DNA, the CDR3 is TGTGCCATCAGTGAAGCAACCGGGACGAGAGGGGAGACCCAGTACTTC. Translating it yields CAISEATGTRGETQYF.

This clonotype has just a few counts. The chain is built from TRBV3-1 and TRBJ2-7; 7 nucleotides match TRBD1. The V gene's germline CDR1 is LGHDT and CDR2 YNNKEL (reference sequence). The V segment lost 1 base and the J segment 3 bases; nucleotides outside the gene matches: 12. This CDR3 has 17 residues. The CDR3 region has the DNA TGTGCCAGCAGCCAAGGTCGACAGGGTTACACAATCTACGAGCAGTACTTC. It is translated as CASSQGRQGYTIYEQYF.

This chain uses TRBV7-9 with TRBJ2-2, with unresolved D. The CDR3 spans 15 residues. The V gene's germline CDR1 is SEHNR and CDR2 FQNEAQ (reference sequence). With 0 bases removed from V and 2 bases from J, the gap between germline ends came to 7 bases. The CDR3, as DNA: TGTGCCAGCAGCTTAGCCGCGAGAAACACCGGGGAGCTGTTTTTT. Protein: CASSLAARNTGELFF.